This record concerns one TCR beta chain sequence. The V gene end was trimmed by 4 bases and the J gene end by 4 bases; junction bases not matched to a gene: 10. Germline loops: CDR1 GTSNPN, CDR2 SVGIG (reference sequence). The CDR3 spans 16 residues. This sample stems from a study of CD8 T cells in Susac syndrome. The RNA input was 0.5 to 1 ug, and it was reverse transcribed with random hexamers. TCRdb re-derived calls from the immunoSEQ multiplex PCR reads in MiXCR, one entry per CDR3 protein. The table includes 330,000 or so distinct CDR3 sequences, 70% to 90% detected once. The study sequenced TCR beta in blood CD8+ and CD4+ T cells.

The source material was CD8+ T cells from PBMCs. This rearrangement joins TRBV30 to TRBJ2-2; TRBD1 matches 9 bases. The source of this sequence is a human donor with multiple sclerosis. The CDR3: CAWIEGQGWGTGELFF. CDR3 bases: TGTGCCTGGATAGAGGGACAGGGCTGGGGCACCGGGGAGCTGTTTTTT.